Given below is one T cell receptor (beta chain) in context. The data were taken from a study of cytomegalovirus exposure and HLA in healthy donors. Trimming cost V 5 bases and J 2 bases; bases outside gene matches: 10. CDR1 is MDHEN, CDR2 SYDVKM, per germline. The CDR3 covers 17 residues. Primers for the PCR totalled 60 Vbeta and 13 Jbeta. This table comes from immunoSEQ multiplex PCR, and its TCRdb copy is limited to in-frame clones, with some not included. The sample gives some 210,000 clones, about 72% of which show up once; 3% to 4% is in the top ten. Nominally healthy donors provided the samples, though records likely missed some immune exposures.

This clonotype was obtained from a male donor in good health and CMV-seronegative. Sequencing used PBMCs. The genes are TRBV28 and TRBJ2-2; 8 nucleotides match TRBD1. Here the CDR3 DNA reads TGTGCCAGCAGTCTCTTGTCCGGACAGGGAAACACCGGGGAGCTGTTTTTT. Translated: CASSLLSGQGNTGELFF.